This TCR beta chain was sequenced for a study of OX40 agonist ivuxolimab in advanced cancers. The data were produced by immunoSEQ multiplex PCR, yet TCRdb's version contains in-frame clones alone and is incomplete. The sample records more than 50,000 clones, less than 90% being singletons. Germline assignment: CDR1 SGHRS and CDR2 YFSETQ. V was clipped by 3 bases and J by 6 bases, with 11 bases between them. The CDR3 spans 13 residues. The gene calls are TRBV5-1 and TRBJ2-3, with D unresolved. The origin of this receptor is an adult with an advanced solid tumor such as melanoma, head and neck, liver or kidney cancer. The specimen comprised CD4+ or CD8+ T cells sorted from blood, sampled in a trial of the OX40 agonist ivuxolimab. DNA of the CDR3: TGCGCCAGCAGCTCCTCCTTCGGGGATACGCAGTATTTT. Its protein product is CASSSSFGDTQYF.